This TCR beta chain was sequenced for a study of metastatic and nonmetastatic thyroid tumors. Study outcomes and limitations: Significantly greater TCR beta diversity was reportedly found in malignant thyroid tumors than in benign nodules (in blood and tumor).

This CDR3 region has 15 residues. V was pared by 0 bases and J by 3 bases, with 9 bases between. From germline, CDR1 is SGHAT and CDR2 FQNNGV. TCRdb re-called the PCR reads via MiXCR. There are fewer than 20,000 clones in the sample; roughly 21% occur only once, and over 6% lies in the top ten. For this clone: Its matching antigen is unknown.

Among the patients, none had received any treatment before thyroid surgery. This rearrangement joins TRBV11-2 to TRBJ2-1, with D possibly matching TRBD2 (5 bases). This sequence originates from a female donor with papillary thyroid cancer or a benign thyroid nodule (not recorded which). Some clones in this sample may be carry-over from other donors' samples. Sequencing used adjacent normal tissue. The CDR3 loop is CASSLDSGIYNEQFF. The CDR3 DNA is TGTGCCAGCAGCTTAGATTCCGGGATCTACAATGAGCAGTTCTTC.